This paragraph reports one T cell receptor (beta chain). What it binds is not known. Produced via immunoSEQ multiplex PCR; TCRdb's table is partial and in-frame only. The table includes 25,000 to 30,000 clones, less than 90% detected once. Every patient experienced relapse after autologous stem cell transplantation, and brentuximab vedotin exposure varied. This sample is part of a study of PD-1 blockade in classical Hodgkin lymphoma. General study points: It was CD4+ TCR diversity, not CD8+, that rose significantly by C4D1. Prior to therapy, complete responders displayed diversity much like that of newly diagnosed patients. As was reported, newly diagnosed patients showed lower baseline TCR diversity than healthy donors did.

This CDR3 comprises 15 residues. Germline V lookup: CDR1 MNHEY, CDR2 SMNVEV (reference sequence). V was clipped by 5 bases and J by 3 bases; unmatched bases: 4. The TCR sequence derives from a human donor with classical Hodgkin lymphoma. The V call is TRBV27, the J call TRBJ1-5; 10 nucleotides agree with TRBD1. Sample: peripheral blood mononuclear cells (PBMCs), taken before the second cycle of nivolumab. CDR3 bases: TGTGCCAGCAGTACGGGACAGGGGATCAATCAGCCCCAGCATTTT. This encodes CASSTGQGINQPQHF.